Listed here is a single T cell receptor (beta chain). The target antigen is unknown. As the CDR3 is not closed by the conserved phenylalanine or tryptophan, this likely results from a read error. The V gene lost 5 bases and the J gene lost 4 bases, with 9 bases spanning the gap. CDR3 length: 13 amino acids. The sample is drawn from a study of CD8 T cells in ankylosing spondylitis. Study results and limitations: Seven to nine highly homologous variants formed a TCR beta motif that appeared characteristic of ankylosing spondylitis blood. Within matched ankylosing spondylitis synovial fluid, disease-linked clones were reportedly significantly enriched.

TCRdb reprocessed the 5' RACE reads via MiXCR and lists one record per CDR3 protein. The sample shows 750,000 to 850,000 distinct CDR3 sequences, 12% of them seen only once. The rearrangement uses TRBV12-3 or TRBV12-4 and TRBJ1-3; no firm D call. Sequences were obtained from blood, either unsorted or a sorted T cell fraction (not recorded which). The clonotype originates from a male donor with ankylosing spondylitis. The CDR3 region has the DNA TGTGCCAGCAGTCACCAAGACGGAAACACCATATATATT. Translated, it gives CASSHQDGNTIYI.